This T cell receptor beta chain was found in a study of T cells in pancreatic ductal adenocarcinoma (TCRdb year 2017). At the level of the whole study: Surgically resected pancreatic ductal adenocarcinoma specimens were analyzed for the quantity, spatial distribution, and characteristics of both suppressive cells and tumor-infiltrating CD8+ T cells, an effort aimed at clarifying the adaptive T-cell response occurring naturally.

The immunoSEQ hsTCRB kit was used to amplify TCR beta CDR3 regions from genomic DNA. High-throughput TRB CDR3 sequencing was performed on an Illumina HiSeq system. Processing in the source paper ran as follows. The immunoSEQ software was used to analyze sequencing reads, and nonproductive sequences containing premature stops or frame-shifts were excluded. To calculate repertoire clonality, Shannon entropy was normalized by log2 of the number of unique productive sequences, and that value was subtracted from one. TCRdb re-hosts the immuneACCESS table, in-frame sequences only. Its copies lack some clones; in the studies checked, an unresolved V gene accounts for under half of them, and the cause for the rest is not known. That table furnishes V, J and clone size, whereas the DNA furnished D and trimming. Here the sample has about 29,000 clones; around nine tenths occur a single time. The biggest ten clones account for around 2.2% of the sample.

Selected pancreatic ductal adenocarcinoma patients had undergone surgery without neoadjuvant therapy. Peripheral blood was collected in heparin tubes, and PBMCs were isolated by histopaque density gradient and cryopreserved in approximately 9.4% DMSO. Using the DNeasy Blood and Tissue Kit with Proteinase K and RNase treatment, genomic DNA was extracted from over 5 PBMC and roughly ten flash-frozen tumor specimens. From the cysteine up to the phenylalanine, the CDR3 has a length of 11 residues. Only the CDR3 DNA stays, 33 bases, in frame from base 1. The germline V end is reduced by 4 bases and the J end by 10 bases; junction bases left unmatched: 1. Sequences ENHRY (CDR1) and SYGVKD (CDR2) are obtained from the germline V gene. As regards this clone: Its binding antigen is unknown. Base qualities are not at hand, and no much larger clone is one base apart.

The paper's findings and limits, for the study overall: Tumor versus blood clonality comparisons may be biased because tumors are enriched in CD45RO+ effector rather than naive T cells, biasing toward lower diversity. Compared with tumor samples, blood samples had more total productive templates and approximately 8.2-fold more unique clonotypes. T-cell clonality showed no significant difference between tumor and blood, with a mean clonality of around 0.12 in tumors and roughly 0.072 in blood. Since most pancreatic cancer patients present with inoperable disease, the resected cohort was skewed toward the minority of patients who had early-stage disease.

The V and J segments used are TRBV10-3 and TRBJ1-5, and 7 junctional nucleotides match TRBD1. Sequencing input: PBMCs. The TCR sequence derives from a human donor with pancreatic ductal adenocarcinoma. DNA sequence: TGTGCCATCAGTGCAGGGGGACCCCAGCATTTT. Protein translation: CAISAGGPQHF.